The 8 T cell receptor beta chains below come from one sample, sequenced in a study of blood T cell repertoires in COVID-19. Repertoires were generated with immunoSEQ multiplex PCR, while TCRdb's copy carries only in-frame clones and drops some. This table holds about 160,000 clones, approximately 84% found once. The sample consisted of peripheral blood. The receptor source for this set is a man in his forties or fifties with acute or convalescent COVID-19.

The chain carries TRBV30 and TRBJ1-5, with a weak D call TRBD1 (6 bases). V dropped 1 base and J dropped 5 bases, with 12 bases sitting between them. The V gene's germline CDR1 is GTSNPN and CDR2 SVGIG (reference sequence). The CDR3 has 14 amino acids. The chain's CDR3 is CAWSEGQLDQPQHF. The CDR3 coding sequence is TGTGCCTGGAGTGAGGGACAATTGGATCAGCCCCAGCATTTT.

The chain links TRBV5-1 to TRBJ1-6; 9 positions match TRBD1. The CDR3 has 14 residues. Germline V lookup: CDR1 SGHRS, CDR2 YFSETQ. The V segment lost 5 bases and the J segment 9 bases; nucleotides outside the gene matches: 6. CDR3 region: CASSLDRGGSPLHF. Here the CDR3 DNA reads TGCGCCAGCAGTTTAGACAGGGGGGGTTCACCCCTCCACTTT.

The V call is TRBV7-2, the J call TRBJ2-7; 8 positions match TRBD1. This CDR3 is 15 amino acids long. Germline V lookup: CDR1 SGHTA, CDR2 FQGNSA. J was trimmed by 2 bases and V by 4 bases; bases with no gene match: 7. CDR3 sequence (DNA): TGTGCCAGCAGCTGGGGACAGGTGAAACCCTACGAGCAGTACTTC. Protein: CASSWGQVKPYEQYF.

The rearrangement links TRBV7-2 to TRBJ2-3; 8 bases align to TRBD1. The trim removed 4 bases at V and 7 bases at J, leaving 7 bases unmatched. This CDR3 has 14 amino acids. The germline gives CDR1 SGHTA, CDR2 FQGNSA. The CDR3 protein is CASSSTGAPNTQYF. CDR3 nucleotides: TGTGCCAGCAGCTCGACAGGGGCACCTAATACGCAGTATTTT.

This chain connects TRBV4-1 to TRBJ2-1, with a possible D match to TRBD2 (6 bases). Germline CDR1 is MGHRA and CDR2 is YSYEKL. This CDR3 comprises 16 residues. Trimming took 7 bases from V and 4 from J, leaving 20 bases between them. The CDR3 DNA is TGCGCCAGCACCCCGGTACATGGCGGGGCATACAATGAGCAGTTCTTC. Residues: CASTPVHGGAYNEQFF.

This clone was found once. This chain links TRBV2 with TRBJ1-5; TRBD1 matches 8 bases. V gave up 1 base and J gave up 5 bases; unmatched junction bases: 1. Germline lookup yields CDR1 SNHLY and CDR2 FYNNEI. The CDR3 runs 14 residues. The DNA of the CDR3 is TGTGCCAGCAGTGAAGGGACAGGGTATCAGCCCCAGCATTTT. This gives the protein CASSEGTGYQPQHF.

The chain couples TRBV9 to TRBJ2-1; 7 nucleotides align to TRBD2. This CDR3 has 17 amino acids. The ends lost 3 bases at V and 2 bases at J; junction bases unmatched: 11. Germline V gene lookup returns CDR1 SGDLS and CDR2 YYNGEE. CDR3 protein: CASSGSQSGATYNEQFF. CDR3 sequence (DNA): TGTGCCAGCAGCGGGTCCCAGAGCGGGGCTACCTACAATGAGCAGTTCTTC.

The chain has TRBV5-1 and TRBJ2-1, with 11 bases matching TRBD2. CDR1 SGHRS and CDR2 YFSETQ come from the germline V gene. The CDR3 is 16 residues long. V lost 4 bases to trimming and J lost 10 bases; unmatched junction nucleotides: 13. CDR3 sequence reads: CASSRTNSGGAEEQFF. CDR3 DNA sequence: TGCGCCAGCAGCCGAACCAATAGCGGGGGGGCCGAAGAGCAGTTCTTC.